A selection of T cell receptor beta chains follows, all from one sample in a study of shared clonotypes between healthy human individuals. TCRdb's table, derived via immunoSEQ multiplex PCR, lists solely in-frame clones and lacks some. Of around 1,900,000 clones listed, around 93% were seen once; the top ten hold 1.5% to 2%. The source material was naive CD8+ T cells from PBMCs. These receptors were collected from a man in his late teens or twenties in good health. Some clones in this sample may be carry-over from other donors' samples. The CDR3 runs from the conserved cysteine through the conserved F or W. The order of the fields is V gene, J gene, CDR3 length, clone size, D gene, CDR3 DNA, CDR3 protein. The D gene is left open where the match is weak. Some rows mark clone size as missing; the rest say once, few, many or name a class of expanded clone.

v_call: TRBV28; j_call: TRBJ2-5; cdr3_length: 15; clone_size: NA; d_call: NA; cdr3_nt: TGTGCCAGCAGTTTGGATGGACTGGGACAAGAGACCCAGTACTTC; cdr3_aa: CASSLDGLGQETQYF
v_call: TRBV27; j_call: TRBJ2-3; cdr3_length: 11; clone_size: NA; d_call: NA; cdr3_nt: TGTGCAGTACTAGCCCCAGATACGCAGTATTTT; cdr3_aa: CAVLAPDTQYF
v_call: TRBV5-6; j_call: TRBJ2-7; cdr3_length: 12; clone_size: NA; d_call: NA; cdr3_nt: TGTGCCAGCAGCTTTATACCCCACGAGCAGTACTTC; cdr3_aa: CASSFIPHEQYF
v_call: TRBV7-9; j_call: TRBJ1-2; cdr3_length: 16; clone_size: NA; d_call: TRBD1; cdr3_nt: TGTGCCAGCAGCACACTAGGACAGGGACCTAACTATGGCTACACCTTC; cdr3_aa: CASSTLGQGPNYGYTF
v_call: TRBV4-1; j_call: TRBJ2-2; cdr3_length: 17; clone_size: NA; d_call: TRBD1; cdr3_nt: TGCGCCAGCAGCCAAGATTGGACAGGGGAGTACACCGGGGAGCTGTTTTTT; cdr3_aa: CASSQDWTGEYTGELFF
v_call: TRBV7-9; j_call: TRBJ1-1; cdr3_length: 12; clone_size: NA; d_call: NA; cdr3_nt: TGTGCCAGCAGCCAGGACCACGCCGAAGCTTTCTTT; cdr3_aa: CASSQDHAEAFF
v_call: TRBV7-3; j_call: TRBJ2-1; cdr3_length: 13; clone_size: NA; d_call: NA; cdr3_nt: TGTGCCAGCAGCTTAATGAGGGCAAATGAGCAGTTCTTC; cdr3_aa: CASSLMRANEQFF
v_call: TRBV27; j_call: TRBJ2-1; cdr3_length: 14; clone_size: NA; d_call: NA; cdr3_nt: TGTGCCAGCAGTTTAGCTGACAGCTACAATGAGCAGTTCTTC; cdr3_aa: CASSLADSYNEQFF
v_call: TRBV5-1; j_call: TRBJ2-7; cdr3_length: 12; clone_size: NA; d_call: NA; cdr3_nt: TGCGCCAGCAGCGGGGTTTCCTACGAGCAGTACTTC; cdr3_aa: CASSGVSYEQYF
v_call: TRBV7-9; j_call: TRBJ2-2; cdr3_length: 14; clone_size: NA; d_call: NA; cdr3_nt: TGTGCCAGCAGCTTAGTTTCGAACACCGGGGAGCTGTTTTTT; cdr3_aa: CASSLVSNTGELFF
v_call: TRBV9; j_call: TRBJ2-3; cdr3_length: 14; clone_size: NA; d_call: NA; cdr3_nt: TGTGCCAGCAGCGTAGTCAACGACCCAGATACGCAGTATTTT; cdr3_aa: CASSVVNDPDTQYF
v_call: TRBV4-1; j_call: TRBJ1-2; cdr3_length: 15; clone_size: NA; d_call: NA; cdr3_nt: TGCGCCAGCAGCACCACTAGTTACGGGACGCATGGCTACACCTTC; cdr3_aa: CASSTTSYGTHGYTF
v_call: TRBV6-1; j_call: TRBJ1-5; cdr3_length: 17; clone_size: NA; d_call: NA; cdr3_nt: TGTGCCAGCAGTGAAGCGGGGTTCTGGGGCTCCGGTCAGCCCCAGCATTTT; cdr3_aa: CASSEAGFWGSGQPQHF
v_call: TRBV14; j_call: TRBJ1-5; cdr3_length: 14; clone_size: NA; d_call: NA; cdr3_nt: TGTGCCAGCAGCCAGGCAGGAAGGAATCAGCCCCAGCATTTT; cdr3_aa: CASSQAGRNQPQHF
v_call: TRBV9; j_call: TRBJ2-7; cdr3_length: 15; clone_size: NA; d_call: NA; cdr3_nt: TGTGCCAGCAGCGTAAAAGGGGAGAGTTACTACGAGCAGTACTTC; cdr3_aa: CASSVKGESYYEQYF
v_call: TRBV6-5; j_call: TRBJ2-7; cdr3_length: 12; clone_size: NA; d_call: TRBD1; cdr3_nt: TGTGCCAGCAGAGACAGGGCCTACGAGCAGTACTTC; cdr3_aa: CASRDRAYEQYF
v_call: TRBV4-1; j_call: TRBJ2-3; cdr3_length: 17; clone_size: NA; d_call: TRBD2; cdr3_nt: TGCGCCAGCAGCCAAACTAGCGGGAGGGCCAGTACAGATACGCAGTATTTT; cdr3_aa: CASSQTSGRASTDTQYF
v_call: TRBV9; j_call: TRBJ2-5; cdr3_length: 14; clone_size: once; d_call: NA; cdr3_nt: TGTGCCAGCAGCGGGGGAGTTAGTCAAGAGACCCAGTACTTC; cdr3_aa: CASSGGVSQETQYF
v_call: TRBV27; j_call: TRBJ2-1; cdr3_length: 12; clone_size: NA; d_call: NA; cdr3_nt: TGTGCCAGCAGTCCTTCCTACAATGAGCAGTTCTTC; cdr3_aa: CASSPSYNEQFF
v_call: TRBV4-1; j_call: TRBJ2-7; cdr3_length: 12; clone_size: NA; d_call: NA; cdr3_nt: TGCGCCAGCAGCCCACTAGCAGGCGAGCAGTACTTC; cdr3_aa: CASSPLAGEQYF
v_call: TRBV4-3; j_call: TRBJ2-1; cdr3_length: 13; clone_size: once; d_call: NA; cdr3_nt: TGCGCCAGCAGCCAAGAACCCCCCCATGAGCAGTTCTTC; cdr3_aa: CASSQEPPHEQFF
v_call: TRBV15; j_call: TRBJ2-3; cdr3_length: 15; clone_size: NA; d_call: TRBD2; cdr3_nt: TGTGCCACCAGCCGGACTAGCGGGAGTGGAGATACGCAGTATTTT; cdr3_aa: CATSRTSGSGDTQYF
v_call: TRBV7-2; j_call: TRBJ2-7; cdr3_length: 16; clone_size: NA; d_call: TRBD2; cdr3_nt: TGTGCCAGCAGCTTAGTCGCCGGACTAGCAATCCACGAGCAGTACTTC; cdr3_aa: CASSLVAGLAIHEQYF
v_call: TRBV4-3; j_call: TRBJ2-7; cdr3_length: 16; clone_size: NA; d_call: TRBD2; cdr3_nt: TGCGCCAGCAGCCAAGAATGGGATAGCGGGACCTACGAGCAGTACTTC; cdr3_aa: CASSQEWDSGTYEQYF
v_call: TRBV29-1; j_call: TRBJ2-7; cdr3_length: 14; clone_size: NA; d_call: NA; cdr3_nt: TGCAGCGTTCGATCCGGGACCGCTAACTACGAGCAGTACTTC; cdr3_aa: CSVRSGTANYEQYF
v_call: TRBV6-4; j_call: TRBJ1-2; cdr3_length: 15; clone_size: NA; d_call: NA; cdr3_nt: TGTGCCAGCAGGAGCCAACGGGTCCCCAACTATGGCTACACCTTC; cdr3_aa: CASRSQRVPNYGYTF
v_call: TRBV28; j_call: TRBJ2-5; cdr3_length: 13; clone_size: NA; d_call: TRBD2; cdr3_nt: TGTGCCAGCAGGGCTAGCGGGAGTGAGACCCAGTACTTC; cdr3_aa: CASRASGSETQYF
v_call: TRBV7-9; j_call: TRBJ2-7; cdr3_length: 14; clone_size: NA; d_call: NA; cdr3_nt: TGTGCCAGCACCTGGAGTCTAGCGCCCTACGAGCAGTACTTC; cdr3_aa: CASTWSLAPYEQYF
v_call: TRBV28; j_call: TRBJ2-1; cdr3_length: 16; clone_size: NA; d_call: NA; cdr3_nt: TGTGCCAGCAGTCCCACCTCCCCAAGCTCCTACAATGAGCAGTTCTTC; cdr3_aa: CASSPTSPSSYNEQFF
v_call: TRBV9; j_call: TRBJ2-7; cdr3_length: 15; clone_size: NA; d_call: TRBD1; cdr3_nt: TGTGCCAGCAGCGTAGAAGGGACAGGAGCCTACGAGCAGTACTTC; cdr3_aa: CASSVEGTGAYEQYF
v_call: TRBV28; j_call: TRBJ1-1; cdr3_length: 14; clone_size: NA; d_call: NA; cdr3_nt: TGTGCCAGCAGTTTCCCGGGAGGAGGCACTGAAGCTTTCTTT; cdr3_aa: CASSFPGGGTEAFF
v_call: TRBV14; j_call: TRBJ2-3; cdr3_length: 16; clone_size: NA; d_call: TRBD2; cdr3_nt: TGTGCCAGCAGCCAACGGAGCGGGAGGGACGCAGATACGCAGTATTTT; cdr3_aa: CASSQRSGRDADTQYF
v_call: TRBV7-9; j_call: TRBJ2-1; cdr3_length: 13; clone_size: NA; d_call: NA; cdr3_nt: TGTGCCAGCAGCCCGTTTGACCGGTTCGGGCAGTTCTTC; cdr3_aa: CASSPFDRFGQFF
v_call: TRBV27; j_call: TRBJ1-1; cdr3_length: 13; clone_size: NA; d_call: NA; cdr3_nt: TGTGCCAGCAGTTTATATGCTAACACTGAAGCTTTCTTT; cdr3_aa: CASSLYANTEAFF
v_call: TRBV5-1; j_call: TRBJ2-7; cdr3_length: 14; clone_size: NA; d_call: NA; cdr3_nt: TGCGCCAGCAGCTTCCAGAGGGAAACCTACGAGCAGTACTTC; cdr3_aa: CASSFQRETYEQYF
v_call: TRBV7-9; j_call: TRBJ2-1; cdr3_length: 15; clone_size: NA; d_call: TRBD1; cdr3_nt: TGTGCCAGCCAGGGTTGGGTGACAGGGGGCGATGAGCAGTTCTTC; cdr3_aa: CASQGWVTGGDEQFF
v_call: TRBV6-5; j_call: TRBJ2-7; cdr3_length: 15; clone_size: NA; d_call: NA; cdr3_nt: TGTGCCAGCAGTTACTCGATTAGTTACGGTTACGAGCAGTACTTC; cdr3_aa: CASSYSISYGYEQYF
v_call: TRBV15; j_call: TRBJ2-1; cdr3_length: 15; clone_size: NA; d_call: TRBD2; cdr3_nt: TGTGCCACCAGCGACCGGGAGGCCTCCTACAATGAGCAGTTCTTC; cdr3_aa: CATSDREASYNEQFF
v_call: TRBV7-9; j_call: TRBJ2-4; cdr3_length: 18; clone_size: once; d_call: TRBD1; cdr3_nt: TGTGCCAGCAGCCACACCGGGGACAGGGGGCGTGACAAAAACATTCAGTACTTC; cdr3_aa: CASSHTGDRGRDKNIQYF
v_call: TRBV2; j_call: TRBJ2-7; cdr3_length: 14; clone_size: NA; d_call: NA; cdr3_nt: TGTGCCAGCAGTGAAGCGGGGATGAGCTACGAGCAGTACTTC; cdr3_aa: CASSEAGMSYEQYF
v_call: TRBV27; j_call: TRBJ1-2; cdr3_length: 17; clone_size: NA; d_call: NA; cdr3_nt: TGTGCCAGCAGTTTAGCAGTAAGGACGCTAGCTAACTATGGCTACACCTTC; cdr3_aa: CASSLAVRTLANYGYTF
v_call: TRBV4-1; j_call: TRBJ1-1; cdr3_length: 15; clone_size: NA; d_call: NA; cdr3_nt: TGCGCCAGCAGCCAAGCATCAGGGGCTAACACTGAAGCTTTCTTT; cdr3_aa: CASSQASGANTEAFF
v_call: TRBV5-4; j_call: TRBJ2-2; cdr3_length: 18; clone_size: NA; d_call: TRBD2; cdr3_nt: TGTGCCAGCAGCCGACTAGCAGGTCTCTATAGGCACACCGGGGAGCTGTTTTTT; cdr3_aa: CASSRLAGLYRHTGELFF
v_call: TRBV27; j_call: TRBJ2-1; cdr3_length: 15; clone_size: NA; d_call: TRBD1; cdr3_nt: TGTGCCAGCAGCCGCGAGGGACAGGACTACAATGAGCAGTTCTTC; cdr3_aa: CASSREGQDYNEQFF
v_call: TRBV4-1; j_call: TRBJ1-1; cdr3_length: 15; clone_size: NA; d_call: NA; cdr3_nt: TGCGCCAGCAGCCAAGGACGATTGGGGAACACTGAAGCTTTCTTT; cdr3_aa: CASSQGRLGNTEAFF
v_call: TRBV18; j_call: TRBJ1-1; cdr3_length: 16; clone_size: NA; d_call: NA; cdr3_nt: TGTGCCAGCTCACCAGCTGTGGGCAGCCTAAACACTGAAGCTTTCTTT; cdr3_aa: CASSPAVGSLNTEAFF
v_call: TRBV15; j_call: TRBJ1-2; cdr3_length: 18; clone_size: once; d_call: TRBD1; cdr3_nt: TGTGCCACCAGCAGATCCCGCTCGGGACAGGGGGCAAAATATGGCTACACCTTC; cdr3_aa: CATSRSRSGQGAKYGYTF
v_call: TRBV27; j_call: TRBJ2-1; cdr3_length: 14; clone_size: NA; d_call: TRBD1; cdr3_nt: TGTGCCAGCAGTTATGGGACAGGGGGCGTTGAGCAGTTCTTC; cdr3_aa: CASSYGTGGVEQFF
v_call: TRBV6-5; j_call: TRBJ1-5; cdr3_length: 15; clone_size: NA; d_call: NA; cdr3_nt: TGTGCCAGCAGCCTCGGTTGGGGGAGCAATCAGCCCCAGCATTTT; cdr3_aa: CASSLGWGSNQPQHF
v_call: TRBV28; j_call: TRBJ2-7; cdr3_length: 14; clone_size: NA; d_call: NA; cdr3_nt: TGTGCCAGCAGGCCCGGTTACTTGTCCTACGAGCAGTACTTC; cdr3_aa: CASRPGYLSYEQYF
v_call: TRBV10-3; j_call: TRBJ1-1; cdr3_length: 15; clone_size: NA; d_call: NA; cdr3_nt: TGTGCCATCAGTGAGTCCCGATTGGCAGGCACTGAAGCTTTCTTT; cdr3_aa: CAISESRLAGTEAFF
v_call: TRBV7-9; j_call: TRBJ1-1; cdr3_length: 15; clone_size: once; d_call: NA; cdr3_nt: TGTGCCAGCAGCCTACCGAACAGGGTAAACACTGAAGCTTTCTTT; cdr3_aa: CASSLPNRVNTEAFF
v_call: TRBV14; j_call: TRBJ2-1; cdr3_length: 14; clone_size: NA; d_call: NA; cdr3_nt: TGTGCCAGCAGCCAAGGTGGGCCTGGGGATGAGCAGTTCTTC; cdr3_aa: CASSQGGPGDEQFF
v_call: TRBV19; j_call: TRBJ2-7; cdr3_length: 14; clone_size: once; d_call: NA; cdr3_nt: TGTGCCAGTAGTGTCCGACAGTGGGTCTACGAGCAGTACTTC; cdr3_aa: CASSVRQWVYEQYF
v_call: TRBV19; j_call: TRBJ2-2; cdr3_length: 20; clone_size: NA; d_call: NA; cdr3_nt: TGTGCCAGTAGTATATCGATCGCCCGTTACGGGACGGCGAACACCGGGGAGCTGTTTTTT; cdr3_aa: CASSISIARYGTANTGELFF